This TCR beta chain derives from a study of cytomegalovirus exposure and HLA in healthy donors. Study-wide findings and caveats: No immune exposure information besides CMV serostatus was available.

The V gene's germline CDR1 is LGHNA and CDR2 YNFKEQ. The germline V and J ends were trimmed by 2 bases and 1 base, with 11 bases remaining between them. The CDR3 runs to 15 residues. PCR was performed using 60 Vbeta and 13 Jbeta primers. Sequencing used immunoSEQ multiplex PCR; TCRdb keeps in-frame clones, though not all of them. Its clone listing holds 120,000 to 150,000 clones. Note on this clone: Its antigen remains unidentified.

J is TRBJ2-5 and V is TRBV4-2; TRBD1 might be the D (5 bases). This clonotype was obtained from a woman aged 45-59 years in good health and CMV-seronegative. The material sequenced was PBMCs. The CDR3 protein is CASSQQQVRQETQYF. The CDR3 region has the DNA TGTGCCAGCAGCCAACAACAGGTCCGCCAAGAGACCCAGTACTTC.